These 30 T cell receptor beta chains originate from one sample sequenced in a study of technical replicates of blood from a handful of donors. Produced via immunoSEQ multiplex PCR; TCRdb's table is partial and in-frame only. In the table there are 65,000 to 90,000 clones, approximately 98% of which are singletons. What was sequenced was T cells isolated from PBMCs. Receptor source: a human donor in good health.

This chain connects TRBV5-6 to TRBJ1-1; D not resolved. CDR3 length equals 13 residues. V lost 3 bases and J lost 5, with 11 bases in between. Germline CDR1 reads SGHDT; CDR2 reads YYEEEE. In DNA, the CDR3 is TGTGCCAGCAGCTCTGTCCGGTGGACTGAAGCTTTCTTT. Encoded protein: CASSSVRWTEAFF. Full variable domain (missing parts from reference TRBV5-6 and TRBJ1-1): DAGVTQSPTHLIKTRGQQVTLRCSPKSGHDTVSWYQQALGQGPQFIFQYYEEEERQRGNFPDRFSGHQFPNYSSELNVNALLLGDSALYLCASSSVRWTEAFFGQGTRLTVV.

The chain combines TRBV6-1 with TRBJ2-3; D not resolved. From germline, CDR1 is MNHNS and CDR2 SASEGT. Trimming took 1 base from V and 1 from J, leaving 9 bases between them. The CDR3 runs to 15 residues. CDR3 DNA sequence: TGTGCCAGCAGTGAAGTGGCTGCGGGCACAGATACGCAGTATTTT. This translates into CASSEVAAGTDTQYF.

This sequence joins TRBV7-2 and TRBJ2-2; D gene ambiguous. Trimming stripped 4 bases from V and 6 bases from J, with 9 bases between. CDR1 is SGHTA, CDR2 FQGNSA, per germline. The CDR3 is made up of 13 amino acids. CDR3 sequence: CASSSRSAGELFF. CDR3 DNA: TGTGCCAGCAGCTCGCGCAGCGCCGGGGAGCTGTTTTTT.

The genes are TRBV4-2 and TRBJ2-7, with TRBD2 matching over 13 bases. Trimming cost V 4 bases and J 0 bases; bases outside gene matches: 12. This CDR3 contains 19 residues. Germline CDR1 reads LGHNA; CDR2 reads YNFKEQ. The DNA of the CDR3 is TGTGCCAGCAGCCGAACACGAGGGACTAGCGGGGTTAGCTCCTACGAGCAGTACTTC. Translated, it gives CASSRTRGTSGVSSYEQYF.

V and J are TRBV9 and TRBJ2-3; D possibly corresponds to TRBD2 (6 bases). Germline V gives CDR1 SGDLS, CDR2 YYNGEE. This CDR3 is 14 amino acids long. V was trimmed by 0 bases and J by 4 bases, leaving 9 bases between them. Here the CDR3 reads CASSVVTSSDTQYF. The CDR3 bases are TGTGCCAGCAGCGTAGTGACTAGTTCAGATACGCAGTATTTT.

Of note for this clone: At one end the junction does not follow the germline gene, possibly because of a read error. The chain joins TRBV7-7 to TRBJ2-7, with D maybe TRBD1 (6 bases). Per the germline V gene, CDR1 is SSHAT and CDR2 is FNYEAQ (reference sequence). The CDR3 spans 14 residues. The CDR3 is CASSLAGEDYEQYF. CDR3 coding DNA: TGTGCTAGCAGCTTAGCAGGGGAAGACTACGAGCAGTACTTC.

V and J are TRBV6-4 and TRBJ2-1; 8 bases line up with TRBD2. Unmatched junction bases numbered 7, after V lost 5 bases and J lost 4 bases. Germline V gene lookup returns CDR1 MRHNA and CDR2 SNTAGT. There are 15 residues in the CDR3. The CDR3 spells CASSRVLAEYNEQFF. In DNA form, the CDR3 reads TGTGCCAGCAGTCGAGTACTAGCGGAATACAATGAGCAGTTCTTC.

The chain employs TRBV5-4 and TRBJ2-7, with 8 bases aligning to TRBD1. This CDR3 has 14 amino acids. V was clipped by 4 bases and J by 0 bases; unmatched bases: 3. The germline gives CDR1 SGHNT, CDR2 YYREEE (reference sequence). The CDR3 DNA reads TGTGCCAGCAGCCCCACAGGGGGCTCCTACGAGCAGTACTTC. Translation: CASSPTGGSYEQYF.

The gene calls are TRBV5-1 and TRBJ1-1, with 7 bases aligning to TRBD1. V dropped 8 bases and J dropped 5; count of bases not matched to a gene: 12. Germline V gene sequence: CDR1 SGHRS, CDR2 YFSETQ. CDR3 length equals 14 residues. The CDR3 region is CASAPGGQETEAFF. The CDR3 DNA follows: TGCGCCAGTGCTCCTGGAGGACAGGAGACTGAAGCTTTCTTT.

This chain connects TRBV9 to TRBJ2-2; 7 nucleotides align to TRBD1. The CDR3 totals 13 residues. CDR1 is SGDLS and CDR2 is YYNGEE in the germline V gene. With 4 bases clipped from V and 4 bases from J, the junction kept 1 base outside the gene matches. In nucleotides, the CDR3 is TGTGCCAGCAGCTGGGACAGCACCGGGGAGCTGTTTTTT. Its translation is CASSWDSTGELFF. Based on the CDR3 plus reference TRBV9 and TRBJ2-2, the full variable domain is DSGVTQTPKHLITATGQRVTLRCSPRSGDLSVYWYQQSLDQGLQFLIQYYNGEERAKGNILERFSAQQFPDLHSELNLSSLELGDSALYFCASSWDSTGELFFGEGSRLTVL.

This rearrangement joins TRBV6-1 to TRBJ1-5; possibly TRBD1 for D (6 bases). The CDR3 runs 14 residues. The V and J ends lost 3 bases and 1 base respectively, with 7 bases between them. Germline assignment: CDR1 MNHNS and CDR2 SASEGT. In nucleotides, the CDR3 is TGTGCCAGCAGTGACACAGGGAGCAATCAGCCCCAGCATTTT. This codes for CASSDTGSNQPQHF.

This chain joins TRBV6-1 and TRBJ2-7; D is ambiguous. The CDR3 is 12 residues long. Trimming cost V 5 bases and J 9 bases, with 14 bases left between them. The V gene's germline CDR1 is MNHNS and CDR2 SASEGT. The CDR3 region has the DNA TGTGCCAGCAGTTTTATGAATACTGGGCAGTACTTC. It encodes CASSFMNTGQYF.

This chain connects TRBV11-2 to TRBJ2-1, with 13 bases lining up with TRBD2. V lost 5 bases, J lost 9 bases, and 10 bases stayed unmatched. This CDR3 region has 16 residues. Per germline, CDR1 SGHAT and CDR2 FQNNGV. CDR3 nucleotides: TGTGCCAGCAGCCTACCCGGGACTAGCGGGATTTTTGAGCAGTTCTTC. Residues: CASSLPGTSGIFEQFF.

The V gene is TRBV14, the J gene TRBJ2-3; D unclear. The CDR3 has 11 amino acids. With 4 bases removed from V and 7 bases from J, the gap between germline ends came to 6 bases. Germline V CDR1 and CDR2: SGHDN, FVKESK. This CDR3 is CASSRGNTQYF. Here the CDR3 DNA reads TGTGCCAGCAGCCGAGGAAATACGCAGTATTTT.

The chain employs TRBV18 and TRBJ2-7; the D gene is possibly TRBD2 (5 bases). This CDR3 has 12 amino acids. Trimming stripped 2 bases from V and 7 bases from J, with 9 bases between. Germline V gene data show CDR1 as KGHSH and CDR2 as LQKENI. CDR3 nucleotides: TGTGCCAGCTCACCAAATAGCGCTGAGCAGTACTTC. This gives the protein CASSPNSAEQYF.

The chain employs TRBV10-3 and TRBJ1-1; TRBD1 is a possible D gene (5 bases). The germline V and J ends were trimmed by 4 bases and 1 base, with 13 bases remaining between them. The CDR3 has 15 residues. Per germline, CDR1 ENHRY and CDR2 SYGVKD. Here the CDR3 reads CAISVKGSPNTEAFF. The CDR3 nucleotides read TGTGCCATCAGTGTCAAGGGGTCTCCGAACACTGAAGCTTTCTTT.

The rearrangement uses TRBV23-1 and TRBJ2-7, with D tentatively TRBD1 (5 bases). TRBV23-1 is an open reading frame, and its role is uncertain. Trimming cost V 0 bases and J 2 bases, with 11 bases left between them. This CDR3 has 15 residues. The CDR3 sequence: CASSQSRRAAYEQYF. Written as DNA, the CDR3 is TGCGCCAGCAGTCAATCACGCAGGGCCGCCTACGAGCAGTACTTC.

The rearrangement uses TRBV2 and TRBJ2-6; D not resolved. V lost 7 bases and J lost 0, with 16 bases in between. Germline CDR1 reads SNHLY; CDR2 reads FYNNEI. This CDR3 is 17 amino acids long. The CDR3 bases are TGTGCCAGCACGAGCGCCACAACGTCCTCTGGGGCCAACGTCCTGACTTTC. This sequence encodes CASTSATTSSGANVLTF.

This rearrangement joins TRBV18 to TRBJ2-2; 11 bases are shared with TRBD2. The germline V gene encodes CDR1 KGHSH and CDR2 LQKENI. V lost 4 bases to trimming and J lost 1 base; unmatched junction nucleotides: 5. The CDR3 is made up of 17 amino acids. CDR3 region: CASSRSTSGMNTGELFF. The CDR3 DNA is TGTGCCAGCTCACGATCGACTAGCGGGATGAACACCGGGGAGCTGTTTTTT.

With respect to this clone: One junction end does not reproduce the germline sequence, and a read error may be involved. Here the CDR3 reads CASSAHRGRSTEAFF. DNA of the CDR3: TGTGCTAGCAGCGCCCACAGGGGGAGAAGCACTGAAGCTTTCTTT. The chain uses TRBV7-7 and TRBJ1-1, with 8 bases aligning to TRBD1. CDR1 is SSHAT, CDR2 FNYEAQ, per germline (reference sequence). The CDR3 is made up of 15 amino acids.

The gene calls are TRBV10-3 and TRBJ2-3; D is undetermined. This CDR3 has 12 amino acids. V shed 10 bases and J shed 0 bases, with 8 bases lying between them. Per the germline V gene, CDR1 is ENHRY and CDR2 is SYGVKD. CDR3 DNA: TGTGCCACCGCGCCTAGCACAGATACGCAGTATTTT. Translated, it gives CATAPSTDTQYF.

V and J are TRBV7-9 and TRBJ1-5; 8 bases agree with TRBD1. The CDR3 contains 16 residues. In germline, CDR1 is SEHNR, CDR2 FQNEAQ (reference sequence). Trimming cost V 6 bases and J 0 bases; bases outside gene matches: 7. CDR3 nucleotide sequence: TGTGCCAGCAGTCACCGGGGACAGGATAGCAATCAGCCCCAGCATTTT. Residues: CASSHRGQDSNQPQHF.

The V and J genes are TRBV5-6 and TRBJ1-2; 8 nucleotides line up with TRBD1. Germline CDR1 reads SGHDT; CDR2 reads YYEEEE. This CDR3 region has 13 residues. The V and J ends lost 1 base and 7 bases, in that order; junction bases with no gene match: 3. CDR3 nucleotides: TGTGCCAGCAGCTTGTGGACAGGGATTGGCTACACCTTC. This sequence encodes CASSLWTGIGYTF.

The V and J genes are TRBV29-1 and TRBJ2-3; 8 bases align to TRBD2. V gave up 1 base and J gave up 0 bases; unmatched junction bases: 18. The CDR3 length is 20 residues. Per the germline V gene, CDR1 is SQVTM and CDR2 is ANQGSEA. CDR3 residues: CSVEAIRAGGQKTSTDTQYF. CDR3 coding DNA: TGCAGCGTTGAAGCTATAAGGGCGGGAGGTCAAAAGACTAGCACAGATACGCAGTATTTT.

This clone was seen just once. This chain links TRBV5-1 with TRBJ2-1; 12 bases match TRBD2. V was pared by 0 bases and J by 8 bases, with 6 bases of the junction left unmatched. The V gene's germline CDR1 is SGHRS and CDR2 YFSETQ. There are 16 residues in the CDR3. CDR3 protein: CASSLAHSSGRDEQFF. The DNA for the CDR3 is TGCGCCAGCAGCTTGGCGCACTCTAGCGGGAGGGATGAGCAGTTCTTC.

V gene TRBV5-1 combines with J gene TRBJ2-3, with 9 bases identical to TRBD2. The V segment lost 3 bases and the J segment 5 bases; nucleotides outside the gene matches: 10. The CDR3 is 16 amino acids. Germline V gene lookup returns CDR1 SGHRS and CDR2 YFSETQ. The CDR3 DNA reads as TGCGCCAGCAGCTCCCTTAGCGGGAGTCTTGGAGATACGCAGTATTTT. The encoded protein is CASSSLSGSLGDTQYF. Variable domain in full (rest from reference TRBV5-1 and TRBJ2-3): KAGVTQTPRYLIKTRGQQVTLSCSPISGHRSVSWYQQTPGQGLQFLFEYFSETQRNKGNFPGRFSGRQFSNSRSEMNVSTLELGDSALYLCASSSLSGSLGDTQYFGPGTRLTVL.

This CDR3 reads CASSQFDSYYNEQFF. In nucleotides, the CDR3 is TGCGCCAGCAGCCAATTCGACAGTTACTACAATGAGCAGTTCTTC. The chain carries TRBV5-1 and TRBJ2-1, with D possibly matching TRBD1 (5 bases). The CDR3 contains 15 residues. Germline V lookup: CDR1 SGHRS, CDR2 YFSETQ. V dropped 4 bases and J dropped 3 bases, with 14 bases sitting between them. The full variable domain, its missing parts supplied by reference TRBV5-1 and TRBJ2-1, is KAGVTQTPRYLIKTRGQQVTLSCSPISGHRSVSWYQQTPGQGLQFLFEYFSETQRNKGNFPGRFSGRQFSNSRSEMNVSTLELGDSALYLCASSQFDSYYNEQFFGPGTRLTVL.

This clone was recorded only once. The chain recombines TRBV5-4 with TRBJ2-1; a weak D match, TRBD1 (5 bases). The V and J ends lost 4 bases and 0 bases respectively, with 11 bases between them. CDR3 size: 15 residues. Germline CDR1 SGHNT, CDR2 YYREEE (reference sequence). Here the CDR3 DNA reads TGTGCCAGCAGCCCCACAGGAGACTCCTACAATGAGCAGTTCTTC. It specifies CASSPTGDSYNEQFF.

The rearrangement joins TRBV10-3 to TRBJ2-3, with TRBD2 identical over 10 bases. V gave up 6 bases and J gave up 0 bases; unmatched junction bases: 0. Germline V lookup: CDR1 ENHRY, CDR2 SYGVKD. The CDR3 is 14 residues long. CDR3 DNA: TGTGCCATCAGGACTAGCGGGAGCACAGATACGCAGTATTTT. It codes for CAIRTSGSTDTQYF.

The chain combines TRBV19 with TRBJ2-3; D gene uncertain. The CDR3 extends over 11 amino acids. V was trimmed by 3 bases and J by 6 bases, leaving 4 bases between them. CDR1 LNHDA and CDR2 SQIVND come from the germline V gene (reference sequence). For the CDR3, the DNA is TGTGCCAGTAGTATTCGGGATACGCAGTATTTT. Encoded protein: CASSIRDTQYF.